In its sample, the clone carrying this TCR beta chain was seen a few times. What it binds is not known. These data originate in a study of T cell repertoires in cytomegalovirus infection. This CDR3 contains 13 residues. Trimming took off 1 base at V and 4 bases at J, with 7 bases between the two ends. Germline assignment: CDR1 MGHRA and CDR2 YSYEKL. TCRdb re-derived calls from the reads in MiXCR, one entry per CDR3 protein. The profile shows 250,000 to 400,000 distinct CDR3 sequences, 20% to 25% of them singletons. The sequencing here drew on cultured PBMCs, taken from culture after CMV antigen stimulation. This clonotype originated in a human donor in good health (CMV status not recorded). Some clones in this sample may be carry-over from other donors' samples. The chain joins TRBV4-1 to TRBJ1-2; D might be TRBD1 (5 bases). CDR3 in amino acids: CASSQGQSYGYTF. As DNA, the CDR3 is TGCGCCAGCAGCCAAGGACAGAGCTATGGCTACACCTTC.